These T cell receptor beta chains were read from a single sample in a study of blood T cell repertoires in COVID-19. Here immunoSEQ multiplex PCR was the method, and the copy in TCRdb shows in-frame clones only, minus some. The profile shows nearly 200,000 clones, 84% of them singletons. Sample: peripheral blood. The source of these receptors is a human donor in a cohort sampled during active COVID-19. Each CDR3 is given with its conserved first and last residue. A D gene is named only where the DNA matches it firmly. Clone size appears in some rows only: once, few, many, or a class for an expanded clone.

NA,TRBD1,TRBJ1-1,TRBV5-8,TGTGCCAGCAGCGCTAGGACAGGGAGGTACACTGAAGCTTTCTTT,CASSARTGRYTEAFF
NA,TRBD1,TRBJ2-7,TRBV6-5,TGTGCCAGCAGTTTCGCGCCACAGGGGGAGCAGTACTTC,CASSFAPQGEQYF
NA,TRBD1,TRBJ1-4,TRBV7-9,TGTGCCAGCAGCAAGGGGGACAGGCCTAATGAAAAACTGTTTTTT,CASSKGDRPNEKLFF
NA,NA,TRBJ1-1,TRBV4-1,TGCGCCAGTCACAGGCGGAACACTGAAGCTTTCTTT,CASHRRNTEAFF
NA,NA,TRBJ2-3,TRBV20-1,TGCAGCTTTATTCCCGCAGATACGCAGTATTTT,CSFIPADTQYF
NA,NA,TRBJ2-1,TRBV7-8,TGTGCCAGCAGCCTTGGACTCGTGGTTGGTGGTGAGCAGTTCTTC,CASSLGLVVGGEQFF
NA,NA,TRBJ1-6,TRBV18,TGTGCCAGCTCACCTTATAACACAGGTTCACCCCTCCACTTT,CASSPYNTGSPLHF
once,TRBD2,TRBJ2-1,TRBV18,TGTGCCAGCTCACCACGTCTAGCGGGAGAGGGGACCTACAATGAGCAGTTCTTC,CASSPRLAGEGTYNEQFF
NA,TRBD2,TRBJ2-7,TRBV19,TGTGCCAGTAGCCCGACTAGCGCTTCCTACGAGCAGTACTTC,CASSPTSASYEQYF
NA,NA,TRBJ2-7,TRBV5-4,TGTGCCAGCAGCGGAGGGCAGGAAAGCTCCTACGAGCAGTACTTC,CASSGGQESSYEQYF
NA,NA,TRBJ2-5,TRBV4-1,TGCGCCAGCAGCCATGCCGTCCGGGTTCCCCAAGAGACCCAGTACTTC,CASSHAVRVPQETQYF
NA,NA,TRBJ1-3,TRBV14,TGTGCCAGCAGCCAAGTTTACGGTTGGGGAAACACCATATATTTT,CASSQVYGWGNTIYF
NA,NA,TRBJ1-1,TRBV18,TGTGCCAGCTCACCTAGGCCTCTGACAGCTATGAACACTGAAGCTTTCTTT,CASSPRPLTAMNTEAFF
NA,TRBD1,TRBJ1-1,TRBV6-1,TGTGCCAGCAGTGGAGCAGGGGGTCCAAAGTCCACTGAAGCTTTCTTT,CASSGAGGPKSTEAFF
NA,NA,TRBJ2-2,TRBV6-4,TGTGCCAGCAGTGCAACAGGTGACACAAACACCGGGGAGCTGTTTTTT,CASSATGDTNTGELFF
few,NA,TRBJ2-4,TRBV18,TGTGCCAGCTCACCGTCAGGTCTAGCCAAAAACATTCAGTACTTC,CASSPSGLAKNIQYF
NA,NA,TRBJ2-7,TRBV28,TGTGCCAGCATGCGGGGCTCCTACGAGCAGTACTTC,CASMRGSYEQYF
NA,NA,TRBJ1-5,TRBV5-8,TGTGCCAGCAGCCTGATAATGGGGGCGGGCAATCAGCCCCAGCATTTT,CASSLIMGAGNQPQHF
NA,TRBD1,TRBJ1-4,TRBV19,TGTGCCAGTAACCCGACAGGGGGTTTGGAAAAACTGTTTTTT,CASNPTGGLEKLFF
few,NA,TRBJ1-4,TRBV7-8,TGTGCCAGCAGGACCGACGGGAACGAAAAACTGTTTTTT,CASRTDGNEKLFF
NA,NA,TRBJ1-3,TRBV9,TGTGCCAGCAGCGTGGCTTCTGGTGGCGGAAACACCATATATTTT,CASSVASGGGNTIYF
once,NA,TRBJ1-1,TRBV6-5,TGTGCCAGCAGTTACCTTAGCCCGGGATTTGGCACTGAAGCTTTCTTT,CASSYLSPGFGTEAFF
NA,NA,TRBJ1-2,TRBV7-9,TGTGCCAGCAGCTCCGTCTCTCCCTATGGCTACACCTTC,CASSSVSPYGYTF
NA,NA,TRBJ2-2,TRBV5-8,TGTGCCAGCAGCCAACCAAGAACAGGGCGGGCCGGGGAGCTGTTTTTT,CASSQPRTGRAGELFF
NA,TRBD2,TRBJ2-1,TRBV7-2,TGTGCCAGCAGCTTAATAGCGGGAGGGCCCCATGAGCAGTTCTTC,CASSLIAGGPHEQFF
NA,NA,TRBJ2-3,TRBV5-5,TGTGCCAGCAGCCTATGGCCAGGGGTCCTACATACAGATACGCAGTATTTT,CASSLWPGVLHTDTQYF
NA,TRBD1,TRBJ1-2,TRBV5-6,TGTGCCAGCAGCTTCGGGGACAGGGACCTCTATGGCTACACCTTC,CASSFGDRDLYGYTF
NA,TRBD2,TRBJ2-2,TRBV18,TGTGCCAGCTCCCCTCGGACTAGCGTGAACACCGGGGAGCTGTTTTTT,CASSPRTSVNTGELFF
NA,NA,TRBJ1-3,TRBV6-5,TGTGCCAGCCACGGTGGAAACACCATATATTTT,CASHGGNTIYF
NA,TRBD1,TRBJ1-2,TRBV20-1,TGCAGTGCTAGTCCACAGGGGAACTATGGCTACACCTTC,CSASPQGNYGYTF
NA,TRBD1,TRBJ1-4,TRBV14,TGTGCCAGCAGCCTTGGACAGGGCGGAAAACTGTTTTTT,CASSLGQGGKLFF
NA,TRBD1,TRBJ1-3,TRBV3-1/TRBV3-2,TGTGCCAGCAGTCCGACAGGGGGCTCTGGAAACACCATATATTTT,CASSPTGGSGNTIYF
NA,NA,TRBJ2-7,TRBV18,TGTGCCAGCTCACCAAACTGGCAGGGCGAAGACGAGCAGTACTTC,CASSPNWQGEDEQYF
NA,TRBD1,TRBJ2-7,TRBV5-4,TGTGCCAGCACACGCGCCGAGGCAGGGGGTACGAAGCAGTACTTC,CASTRAEAGGTKQYF
NA,NA,TRBJ2-1,TRBV7-9,TGTGCCAGCAGCTTTGGACGGAGGATTGAAGGGGAGCAGTTCTTC,CASSFGRRIEGEQFF
few,NA,TRBJ1-1,TRBV28,TGTGCCAGCAGTATCAGGGCGTCCACTGAAGCTTTCTTT,CASSIRASTEAFF
NA,NA,TRBJ1-3,TRBV7-8,TGTGCCAGCAGCTTAGCGCTGCCGAGCTCTGGAAACACCATATATTTT,CASSLALPSSGNTIYF
once,NA,TRBJ2-5,TRBV6-1,TGTGCCAGCAGTGAAGGTTGGCAGCAAGAGACCCAGTACTTC,CASSEGWQQETQYF
NA,NA,TRBJ2-5,TRBV3-1/TRBV3-2,TGTGCCAGCAGCCAAGATCCCGGGTACGGGGAGACCCAGTACTTC,CASSQDPGYGETQYF
few,TRBD2,TRBJ2-7,TRBV4-1,TGCGCCAGCAGCCAAGATTCGGCAACTAGCGGAACCTCCTACGAGCAGTACTTC,CASSQDSATSGTSYEQYF
many,TRBD1,TRBJ1-4,TRBV19,TGTGCCAGTAAAGGTACGACAGGGACAGGGACTGAAAAACTGTTTTTT,CASKGTTGTGTEKLFF
NA,TRBD1,TRBJ2-5,TRBV9,TGTGCCAGCAGCGCCTTTACAGGGGTTGAGACCCAGTACTTC,CASSAFTGVETQYF
NA,TRBD1,TRBJ1-6,TRBV2,TGTGCCAGCGCTGAAGGGGGCGCCGCTTCACCCCTCCACTTT,CASAEGGAASPLHF
NA,NA,TRBJ1-2,TRBV6-5,TGTGCCAGCAGCCTCGACTTGACTAACTATGGCTACACCTTC,CASSLDLTNYGYTF
once,NA,TRBJ1-1,TRBV27,TGTGCCAGCACCAAAGTGGGCCGGAGGGGGGGCCGGCCCACTGAAGCTTTCTTT,CASTKVGRRGGRPTEAFF
NA,TRBD2,TRBJ2-1,TRBV5-1,TGCGCCAGCAGCTTCGGGGGGGATGAGCAGTTCTTC,CASSFGGDEQFF